The present TCR beta chain was sequenced within a study of Ad26.COV2.S vaccination and SARS-CoV-2 variants. The length of the CDR3 is 15 residues. V dropped 3 bases and J dropped 5; count of bases not matched to a gene: 5. The germline V gene encodes CDR1 KGHDR and CDR2 SFDVKD. Generated by immunoSEQ multiplex PCR, the TCRdb table keeps only in-frame clones and is missing some. The sample holds roughly 680,000 clones, about 90% seen once. Noted treatment: about 20 received Ad26.COV2.S at low or high dose, single or two shots; 5 received placebo; per-sample allocation not given. Day 63 after the first injection of vaccine or placebo was the sampling time. Findings of the study overall: Breadth measured for non-spike TCRs was similar across vaccine and placebo recipients. People who got the vaccine had more spike-specific TCR breadth than people who got placebo.

As concerns this clone: The antigen is not known.

The chain is built from TRBV24-1 and TRBJ2-1; 8 bases are a match to TRBD2. This sequence was found in a person aged 18-65 years who received the Ad26.COV2.S COVID-19 vaccine or a placebo. The sample here was peripheral blood, taken in a trial of Ad26.COV2.S vaccine versus placebo. This CDR3 reads CATSDPSGLNNEQFF. The DNA of the CDR3 is TGTGCCACCAGTGATCCTAGCGGGCTAAACAATGAGCAGTTCTTC.